A selection of T cell receptor beta chains follows, all from one sample in a study of blood T cell repertoires in COVID-19. Using immunoSEQ multiplex PCR, the repertoire was profiled, and TCRdb retains in-frame clones only, with some absent. The sample carries 150,000 to 200,000 clones, around nine tenths recorded once. Sequencing was performed on peripheral blood. These receptors all stem from a man aged 35-49 years with acute or convalescent COVID-19. CDR3s include the opening cysteine and the closing phenylalanine or tryptophan.

J	V	CDR3
TRBJ1-2	TRBV28	CASSFPGTGGYTF
TRBJ2-2	TRBV7-2	CASSPGTGITGELFF
TRBJ2-3	TRBV18	CASSPPGTDTQYF
TRBJ1-5	TRBV4-1	CASSQEGQGAVQPQHF
TRBJ1-1	TRBV18	CASSPRRGGMNTEAFF
TRBJ1-6	TRBV2	CASSEAGGQYNSPLHF
TRBJ2-5	TRBV5-1	CASSKGDRAQETQYF
TRBJ1-2	TRBV5-1	CASSSDTIYGYTF
TRBJ2-1	TRBV7-2	CASSLIFQGLYEQFF
TRBJ2-7	TRBV10-2	CASSQGVTYEQYF
TRBJ1-1	TRBV9	CASSVGARDTEAFF
TRBJ1-2	TRBV7-5	CARSLAMVPPPKPDGDGYTF
TRBJ1-1	TRBV5-1	CASLKRGRGRTYTEAFF
TRBJ2-3	TRBV5-5	CASSVFFTSSTDTQYF
TRBJ1-1	TRBV2	CASSVEGAGEAFF
TRBJ1-6	TRBV6-4	CASSDKGDNSPLHF
TRBJ2-7	TRBV11-2	CASSARGHEQYF
TRBJ2-3	TRBV29-1	CSVERDRDTQYF
TRBJ1-1	TRBV5-1	CASSAGRMGEEAFF
TRBJ2-5	TRBV5-4	CASSLRGETQYF
TRBJ2-5	TRBV6-2/TRBV6-3	CASSYGVRGGSEETQYF
TRBJ2-7	TRBV18	CASSYGTGGIYEQYF
TRBJ1-2	TRBV11-2	CASSLAGRAYGYTF
TRBJ2-7	TRBV18	CASSPLSGGYSYEQYF
TRBJ2-5	TRBV29-1	CSVERQGGQKTQYF
TRBJ2-3	TRBV1	CTSSQAPTGTSAHTQYF
TRBJ2-7	TRBV5-1	CASSFWTGASYEQYF
TRBJ2-7	TRBV5-5	CASSLAIGGRLYEQYF
TRBJ2-1	TRBV29-1	CSVERGTSGYNEQFF
TRBJ2-3	TRBV9	CASSVDYTSGDTQYF
TRBJ2-1	TRBV6-4	CASSDGGGGWNEQFF